The clone carrying this TCR beta chain was seen at least ten times. The antigen remains undetermined. Constant-segment primers and 5'RACE yielded cDNA libraries for TCR alpha and TCR beta, each carrying sample barcodes and UMIs. TCRdb called the 5' RACE reads again in MiXCR, with one record for every CDR3 protein. There are approximately 300,000 distinct CDR3 sequences in the sample; 15% to 20% occur only once, and over 20% lies in the top ten. The sample originates from a study of T-cell memory formation after mild COVID-19. Looking at the study overall: TCR clusters mostly belonged to single donors. Whole-study results and caveats: Some clones that responded turned up in pre-infection memory, which suggests that cross-reactive memory joined in. Day 15 to 85 contracting clones showed balanced CD4/CD8; day 15 to 37 expanders favored CD4+.

V was pared by 4 bases and J by 1 base, with 7 bases between. Germline V gene data show CDR1 as SGHVS and CDR2 as FQNEAQ. CDR3 size: 13 residues. V usage is TRBV7-8 and J usage is TRBJ1-1; maybe TRBD1 (5 bases). Input material: PBMCs or a T cell subset sorted from them (not recorded which). The source of this sequence is a man aged 18 to 29 who had mild COVID-19 (a few samples of this study predate the infection). Cell type and time point are not known. The CDR3 protein is CASSWGPNTEAFF. The CDR3 DNA is TGTGCCAGCAGCTGGGGACCGAACACTGAAGCTTTCTTT.